The source of this T cell receptor (beta chain) is a study of immune heterogeneity within non-small cell lung tumors. Bulk tumor genomic DNA was the template, and each sample received 450 to 650 ng. Biopsy collection occurred during surgery, with several far-apart biopsies per primary tumor. Untreated, newly diagnosed non-small cell lung cancer patients underwent curative surgery. There were under 19 donors in total. They were all newly diagnosed non-small cell lung cancer patients undergoing surgery with curative intent. Amplification of the TCR beta CDR3 was achieved through multiplex PCR with 32 V and 13 J primers. One entry per CDR3 protein results from TCRdb running MiXCR on the multiplex PCR reads. The sample lists some 6,000 distinct CDR3 sequences, 18% seen once, with less than 4.5% in the top ten. The germline CDR1 and CDR2 sequences are MGHRA and YSYEKL. The CDR3 consists of 14 residues. The V end lost 3 bases, the J end lost 0 bases, and 9 bases lay between the germline ends.

In its sample, this clonotype ranks as medium-sized. Sequencing was done on a sample of lung tumor tissue. This clonotype originated in a man aged 35 to 55 with non-small cell lung cancer. This chain connects TRBV4-1 to TRBJ2-7; D is ambiguous. DNA for the CDR3: TGCGCCAGCAGCCAGATGACGGTCTCCTACGAGCAGTACTTC. Residues: CASSQMTVSYEQYF.